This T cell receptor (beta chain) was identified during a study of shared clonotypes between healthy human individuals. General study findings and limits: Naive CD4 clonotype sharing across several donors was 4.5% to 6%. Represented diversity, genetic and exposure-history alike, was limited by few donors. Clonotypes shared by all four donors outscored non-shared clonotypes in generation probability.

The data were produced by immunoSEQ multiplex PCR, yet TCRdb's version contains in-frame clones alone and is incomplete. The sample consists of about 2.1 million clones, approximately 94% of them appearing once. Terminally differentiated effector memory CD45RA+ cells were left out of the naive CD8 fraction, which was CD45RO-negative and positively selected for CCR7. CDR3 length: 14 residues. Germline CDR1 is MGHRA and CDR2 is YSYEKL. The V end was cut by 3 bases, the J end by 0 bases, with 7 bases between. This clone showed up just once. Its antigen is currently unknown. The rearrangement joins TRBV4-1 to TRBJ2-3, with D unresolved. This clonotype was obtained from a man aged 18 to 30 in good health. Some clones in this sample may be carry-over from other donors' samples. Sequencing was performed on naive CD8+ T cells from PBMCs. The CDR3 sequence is CASSHLRSTDTQYF. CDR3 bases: TGCGCCAGCAGCCATCTGAGAAGCACAGATACGCAGTATTTT.